The 25 T cell receptor beta chains given below trace back to one sample, sequenced in a study of T-cell memory formation after mild COVID-19. TCRdb reprocessed the 5' RACE reads with MiXCR, giving one entry per CDR3 protein. The data show 150,000 to 200,000 distinct CDR3 sequences, roughly 15% seen once. Sequenced: PBMCs or a T cell subset sorted from them (not recorded which). All receptors derive from an adult woman who had mild COVID-19 (a few samples of this study predate the infection). Cell type and time point are not known.

Concerning this clonotype itself: A read error is possible here, since a much larger clone lies one base away. V is TRBV7-9 and J is TRBJ2-5, with a possible D match to TRBD2 (6 bases). This CDR3 has 15 residues. The germline gives CDR1 SEHNR, CDR2 FQNEAQ (reference sequence). CDR3 residues: CARSLLSGTQETQYF. As DNA, the CDR3 is TGTGCCAGAAGCTTACTTAGCGGAACCCAAGAGACCCAGTACTTC.

This chain joins TRBV5-1 and TRBJ2-3; TRBD2 matches 15 bases. CDR1 and CDR2 (germline): SGHRS, YFSETQ. J was trimmed by 0 bases and V by 1 base; bases with no gene match: 6. This CDR3 is built from 19 residues. The CDR3: CASSLRTSGGADSTDTQYF. The CDR3 DNA reads as TGCGCCAGCAGCTTGAGGACTAGCGGGGGGGCAGACAGCACAGATACGCAGTATTTT.

This clonotype has just a few counts. The chain links TRBV12-3 or TRBV12-4 to TRBJ1-1; TRBD1 matches at 7 bases. The ends lost 5 bases at V and 1 base at J; junction bases unmatched: 10. There are 16 residues in the CDR3. The CDR3 spells CASSRRPGQSNTEAFF. The CDR3 DNA reads as TGTGCCAGCAGTCGAAGACCGGGACAGTCGAACACTGAAGCTTTCTTT.

This clonotype turned up a few times. This chain uses TRBV7-9 with TRBJ2-2; TRBD1 agrees at 8 bases. Germline values: CDR1 SEHNR, CDR2 FQNEAQ (reference sequence). CDR3 length: 15 residues. V was clipped by 5 bases and J by 1 base; unmatched bases: 3. In DNA, the CDR3 is TGTGCCAGCAGCCTGACAGGGGTGAACACCGGGGAGCTGTTTTTT. This gives the protein CASSLTGVNTGELFF.

This clonotype has a count of ten or more. The chain carries TRBV15 and TRBJ2-1; D gene uncertain. Trimming removed 0 bases from V and 4 bases from J, with 7 bases in between. The CDR3 consists of 14 residues. Germline V CDR1 and CDR2: LNHNV, YYDKDF (reference sequence). CDR3 nucleotides: TGTGCCACCAGCAGAGATGTTGAGTACAATGAGCAGTTCTTC. It encodes CATSRDVEYNEQFF.

This clonotype has a handful of counts. This rearrangement joins TRBV6-5 to TRBJ2-5; tentatively, D is TRBD2 (5 bases). Germline V gives CDR1 MNHEY, CDR2 SVGAGI. This CDR3 has 14 amino acids. Trimming removed 3 bases from V and 5 bases from J, with 13 bases in between. This CDR3 reads CASSYFPAAETQYF. CDR3 nucleotides: TGTGCCAGCAGTTATTTTCCAGCGGCGGAGACCCAGTACTTC.

This clonotype was recorded a few times. The chain joins TRBV3-1 to TRBJ2-3; 12 bases are shared with TRBD2. V shed 3 bases, J shed 4 bases, and the junction held 8 bases outside the gene matches. Germline V gene lookup returns CDR1 LGHDT and CDR2 YNNKEL (reference sequence). The CDR3 runs 17 residues. CDR3 in amino acids: CASSQTYSSGGADTQYF. The CDR3 nucleotides read TGTGCCAGCAGCCAGACTTATTCTAGCGGGGGGGCAGATACGCAGTATTTT.

In its sample, this clonotype was seen a few times. The rearrangement joins TRBV6-6 to TRBJ2-7; 8 bases match TRBD2. The germline CDR1 and CDR2 sequences are MNHNY and SVGAGI (reference sequence). This CDR3 has 13 amino acids. V was pared by 3 bases and J by 6 bases, with 4 bases of the junction left unmatched. CDR3 sequence: CASSYSGTSEQYF. The CDR3 DNA follows: TGTGCCAGCAGTTATAGCGGGACTAGCGAGCAGTACTTC.

J is TRBJ2-3 and V is TRBV12-3 or TRBV12-4, with 14 bases that match TRBD2. Unmatched junction bases numbered 4, after V lost 3 bases and J lost 5 bases. The CDR3 has 16 amino acids. CDR3 bases: TGTGCCAGCAGTTTTGGGACTAGCGGGAGTGGAGATACGCAGTATTTT. Its protein is CASSFGTSGSGDTQYF.

A few counts support this clonotype. The genes are TRBV24-1 and TRBJ2-1; 7 bases map to TRBD1. V lost 5 bases to trimming and J lost 8 bases; unmatched junction nucleotides: 8. The CDR3 consists of 14 residues. Germline CDR1 is KGHDR and CDR2 is SFDVKD. The CDR3 region is CATSAWDSVDEQFF. In DNA, the CDR3 is TGTGCCACCAGTGCTTGGGACAGCGTCGATGAGCAGTTCTTC.

This clonotype was picked up a small number of times. This chain joins TRBV4-2 and TRBJ1-5; D gene unclear. CDR1 is LGHNA and CDR2 is YNFKEQ in the germline V gene. The CDR3 extends over 18 amino acids. V dropped 3 bases and J dropped 6 bases, with 24 bases sitting between them. The CDR3 coding sequence is TGTGCCAGCAGCCAGATGCGAGTCCGATCCTCTGGTAGTCAGCCCCAGCATTTT. Residues: CASSQMRVRSSGSQPQHF.

The chain couples TRBV11-1 to TRBJ2-7, with TRBD1 matching 7 bases. CDR1 and CDR2 from the germline V gene are SGHAT and FQDESV (reference sequence). The CDR3 is made up of 13 amino acids. J was trimmed by 3 bases and V by 5 bases; bases with no gene match: 4. This CDR3 reads CASSPGQYYEQYF. The DNA of the CDR3 is TGTGCCAGCAGCCCGGGACAGTACTACGAGCAGTACTTC.

This clonotype was observed a few times. The V and J genes are TRBV11-2 and TRBJ2-5; a possible D gene is TRBD2 (6 bases). Trimming shortened V by 4 bases and J by 5 bases, and 11 bases separated the two germline ends. Germline V gene lookup returns CDR1 SGHAT and CDR2 FQNNGV. There are 13 residues in the CDR3. CDR3 region: CASSWNLAETQYF. The CDR3 coding sequence is TGTGCCAGCAGCTGGAACCTAGCGGAGACCCAGTACTTC.

Written as DNA, the CDR3 is TGCGCCAGCAGCCAAGTGAGAAATCGTAATGAAAAACTGTTTTTT. This encodes CASSQVRNRNEKLFF. The chain recombines TRBV4-1 with TRBJ1-4; D uncertain. Germline V CDR1 and CDR2: MGHRA, YSYEKL. Trimming pared 1 base from V and 4 bases from J, leaving 10 bases between. This CDR3 is 15 amino acids long.

This clonotype was seen a handful of times. J is TRBJ2-7 and V is TRBV6-2 or TRBV6-3, with TRBD1 matching over 7 bases. The CDR3 length is 18 residues. Germline assignment: CDR1 MNHEY and CDR2 SVGEGT. V shed 6 bases, J shed 0 bases, and the junction held 17 bases outside the gene matches. CDR3 sequence reads: CASSRLGTAATSSYEQYF. The DNA for the CDR3 is TGTGCCAGCAGCAGACTGGGGACAGCCGCCACGAGCTCCTACGAGCAGTACTTC.

The gene calls are TRBV30 and TRBJ2-3, with unresolved D. The CDR3 contains 11 residues. Looked up from germline, CDR1 is GTSNPN and CDR2 is SVGIG (reference sequence). The V gene lost 4 bases and the J gene lost 0 bases, with 2 bases spanning the gap. The CDR3 region has the DNA TGTGCCTGGACCAGCACAGATACGCAGTATTTT. Protein product: CAWTSTDTQYF.

The chain has TRBV10-3 and TRBJ2-1; possible D gene TRBD2, 5 bases. The CDR3 sequence is 14 residues long. Between the trimmed V and J ends, which lost 3 bases and 8 bases, there was a span of 14 bases. The V gene's germline CDR1 is ENHRY and CDR2 SYGVKD. CDR3 sequence reads: CAISEAPHGDEQFF. The CDR3 DNA reads as TGTGCCATCAGTGAAGCTCCTCACGGGGATGAGCAGTTCTTC.

V usage is TRBV5-1 and J usage is TRBJ1-1; 11 bases line up with TRBD1. The CDR3 extends over 16 amino acids. Germline trimming cut 3 bases from V and 0 bases from J; bases unmatched to any gene: 4. CDR1 and CDR2 (germline): SGHRS, YFSETQ. The CDR3 DNA is TGCGCCAGCAGCTACCGGGACAGGGGGGTGAACACTGAAGCTTTCTTT. The encoded protein is CASSYRDRGVNTEAFF.

The V and J genes are TRBV12-3 or TRBV12-4 and TRBJ2-2, with TRBD2 identical over 12 bases. Unmatched junction bases numbered 9, after V lost 5 bases and J lost 8 bases. The CDR3 is 16 residues long. The DNA of the CDR3 is TGTGCCAGCAGTCCCAGGACTAGCGGGAATGGAGGGGAGCTGTTTTTT. It is translated as CASSPRTSGNGGELFF.

About this clonotype: An end of the junction does not agree with germline; a read error may underlie this. The chain combines TRBV12-3 or TRBV12-4 with TRBJ2-7; weak D call: TRBD1 (6 bases). This CDR3 region has 18 residues. The CDR3 sequence is CARSLGESRTAVSAGQYF. For the CDR3, the DNA is TGTGCCAGAAGTTTGGGGGAAAGTCGGACAGCCGTTTCGGCCGGGCAGTACTTC.

This clonotype was counted between two and nine times. V gene TRBV7-3 combines with J gene TRBJ2-3; unclear D gene. CDR3 size: 13 residues. The germline CDR1 and CDR2 sequences are SGHTA and FQGTGA. Trimming took 8 bases from V and 0 from J, leaving 9 bases between them. DNA for the CDR3: TGTGCCAGCGGGGAATCTAGCACAGATACGCAGTATTTT. Protein product: CASGESSTDTQYF.

This clonotype was observed a handful of times. The chain is built from TRBV7-2 and TRBJ1-1; perhaps TRBD1 as D (6 bases). Germline V lookup: CDR1 SGHTA, CDR2 FQGNSA. The CDR3 is 15 amino acids. V was pared by 0 bases and J by 1 base, with 9 bases between. This CDR3 is CASSLAPGANTEAFF. CDR3 nucleotides: TGTGCCAGCAGCTTAGCTCCAGGGGCGAACACTGAAGCTTTCTTT.

The chain carries TRBV21-1 and TRBJ2-7; TRBD1, as called in the table, went unchecked against the DNA. TRBV21-1 is recorded as a pseudogene. The length of the CDR3 is 15 residues. The CDR3 here is CASSPQTGSSYEQYF. The CDR3, as DNA: TGTGCCAGCAGCCCCCAGACAGGGAGCTCCTACGAGCAGTACTTC.

The V gene is TRBV7-8, the J gene TRBJ1-2; D possibly corresponds to TRBD1 (6 bases). The CDR3 has 14 residues. The V and J ends lost 1 base and 4 bases respectively, with 10 bases between them. The germline V gene has CDR1 SGHVS and CDR2 FQNEAQ. The CDR3 DNA reads TGTGCCAGCAGCTTAGTAGGGGGTGGCTATGGCTACACCTTC. It encodes CASSLVGGGYGYTF.

The chain couples TRBV5-1 to TRBJ1-2; 7 bases are a match to TRBD1. Germline V gives CDR1 SGHRS, CDR2 YFSETQ. Trimming removed 4 bases from V and 4 bases from J; junction bases left unmatched: 1. The CDR3 is 12 amino acids. CDR3 loop: CASSRDSYGYTF. The CDR3 DNA is TGCGCCAGCAGCAGGGACAGCTATGGCTACACCTTC.